These 27 T cell receptor beta chains were sequenced from one sample in a study of T cells after yellow fever vaccination. MiXCR was run by TCRdb on the 5' RACE reads, yielding one entry per CDR3 protein. The sample consists of 400,000 or so distinct CDR3 sequences, 15% to 20% of them appearing once. The starting material was PBMCs, obtained before the yellow fever booster vaccination. The source of these receptors is a man in his late teens or twenties who received the YFV17D yellow fever vaccine.

The chain is built from TRBV7-9 and TRBJ2-1, with D maybe TRBD2 (6 bases). The CDR3 is 15 amino acids. Germline assignment: CDR1 SEHNR and CDR2 FQNEAQ (reference sequence). The ends were cut back, 3 bases at V and 7 bases at J, with 16 bases in the middle. In DNA form, the CDR3 reads TGTGCCAGCAGCTTTGGAGGGTCGGGCGCGAATGAGCAGTTCTTC. Protein: CASSFGGSGANEQFF.

There are a few counts of this clonotype. DNA for the CDR3: TGCGCCAGCAGCCAGCCACTGGGACAGATCCTATACGAGCAGTACGTC. Translation gives CASSQPLGQILYEQYV. The chain uses TRBV4-3 and TRBJ2-7, with 7 positions matching TRBD1. Germline trimming cut 3 bases from V and 4 bases from J; bases unmatched to any gene: 12. The CDR3 loop spans 16 amino acids. The germline gives CDR1 LGHNA, CDR2 YSLEER.

The CDR3 sequence is CASVPTPGQGFNYYGYTF. The CDR3 DNA sequence: TGTGCCAGCGTTCCTACGCCCGGACAGGGGTTCAACTACTATGGCTACACCTTC. This chain joins TRBV7-9 and TRBJ1-2; 9 positions match TRBD1. Germline trimming cut 8 bases from V and 3 bases from J; bases unmatched to any gene: 19. The CDR3 sequence is 18 residues long. The V gene's germline CDR1 is SEHNR and CDR2 FQNEAQ (reference sequence). Variable domain in full (rest from reference TRBV7-9 and TRBJ1-2): DTGVSQNPRHKITKRGQNVTFRCDPISEHNRLYWYRQTLGQGPEFLTYFQNEAQLEKSRLLSDRFSAERPKGSFSTLEIQRTEQGDSAMYLCASVPTPGQGFNYYGYTFGSGTRLTVV.

The genes are TRBV6-1 and TRBJ2-3; TRBD2 matches at 8 bases. This CDR3 spans 14 amino acids. Losses at the gene ends were 6 bases for V and 2 bases for J; bases not matched to a gene: 4. The germline gives CDR1 MNHNS, CDR2 SASEGT. The DNA of the CDR3 is TGTGCCAGCAGGAGGGGACTAGTCACAGATACGCAGTATTTT. Translation gives CASRRGLVTDTQYF.

This clonotype was observed a handful of times. The chain uses TRBV9 and TRBJ1-6, with no clear D. The CDR3 covers 14 residues. Trimming removed 0 bases from V and 7 bases from J, with 8 bases in between. Per germline, CDR1 SGDLS and CDR2 YYNGEE. In DNA form, the CDR3 reads TGTGCCAGCAGCGTAGGGTTCAGAAATTCACCCCTCCACTTT. It is translated as CASSVGFRNSPLHF. The full variable domain, with the rest looked up from reference TRBV9 and TRBJ1-6, is DSGVTQTPKHLITATGQRVTLRCSPRSGDLSVYWYQQSLDQGLQFLIQYYNGEERAKGNILERFSAQQFPDLHSELNLSSLELGDSALYFCASSVGFRNSPLHFGNGTRLTVT.

This clonotype turned up a few times. DNA for the CDR3: TGTGCCACGCCGCGACCTTCGAACACCGGGGAGCTGTTTTTT. This sequence encodes CATPRPSNTGELFF. This chain links TRBV7-2 with TRBJ2-2; D unclear. V lost 10 bases and J lost 0, with 12 bases in between. The CDR3 runs 14 residues. The germline V gene encodes CDR1 SGHTA and CDR2 FQGNSA.

This clonotype has only a few counts. The rearrangement links TRBV18 to TRBJ2-1; D remains ambiguous. CDR3 length equals 14 residues. Germline CDR1 and CDR2: KGHSH and LQKENI. V gave up 2 bases and J gave up 8 bases, with 13 bases separating them. CDR3 region: CASSPIEAPDEQFF. CDR3 nucleotide sequence: TGTGCCAGCTCACCAATAGAGGCCCCGGATGAGCAGTTCTTC. The full variable domain, its missing parts supplied by reference TRBV18 and TRBJ2-1, is NAGVMQNPRHLVRRRGQEARLRCSPMKGHSHVYWYRQLPEEGLKFMVYLQKENIIDESGMPKERFSAEFPKEGPSILRIQQVVRGDSAAYFCASSPIEAPDEQFFGPGTRLTVL.

V and J are TRBV20-1 and TRBJ2-3; D uncertain. The CDR3 extends over 15 amino acids. Trimming shortened V by 1 base and J by 0 bases, and 11 bases separated the two germline ends. Germline V gene data show CDR1 as DFQATT and CDR2 as SNEGSKA (reference sequence). The DNA for the CDR3 is TGCAGTGCTAGAGGGCCGACTTCTAGCACAGATACGCAGTATTTT. It is translated as CSARGPTSSTDTQYF.

In its sample, this clonotype was seen a few times. V is TRBV9 and J is TRBJ2-2; TRBD2 agrees at 13 bases. The CDR3 consists of 18 residues. The junction had 9 bases not matched to a gene; V was cut back by 3 bases and J by 4 bases. Germline V gives CDR1 SGDLS, CDR2 YYNGEE. The DNA of the CDR3 is TGTGCCAGCAGCGGGCCCGGACTAGCGGGGGTCGTCACCGGGGAGCTGTTTTTT. Amino acids: CASSGPGLAGVVTGELFF.

This chain connects TRBV4-1 to TRBJ1-1, with D maybe TRBD1 (5 bases). CDR1 is MGHRA, CDR2 YSYEKL, per germline. V lost 4 bases and J 0 bases, leaving 9 bases between the germline ends. The CDR3 length is 14 residues. In DNA form, the CDR3 reads TGCGCCAGCAGCCCGGGACCGTTGAACACTGAAGCTTTCTTT. This sequence encodes CASSPGPLNTEAFF.

This clonotype occurred many times. The chain is built from TRBV7-2 and TRBJ1-1; 7 positions match TRBD1. Germline V gene data show CDR1 as SGHTA and CDR2 as FQGNSA. V lost 3 bases and J lost 10; bases outside the gene matches: 14. The CDR3 is 15 amino acids. The CDR3 nucleotides read TGTGCCAGCAGCTTTTACGGACAGGAGCATCCCGGAGCTTTCTTT. Protein sequence: CASSFYGQEHPGAFF.

This clonotype was recorded many times. This sequence joins TRBV7-8 and TRBJ2-1; D may correspond to TRBD1 or TRBD2 (5 bases each). The CDR3 covers 12 residues. From germline, CDR1 is SGHVS and CDR2 FQNEAQ. Trimming pared 3 bases from V and 9 bases from J, leaving 9 bases between. Written as DNA, the CDR3 is TGTGCCAGCAGCTTTTCGGGACCTGAGCAGTTCTTC. Translated: CASSFSGPEQFF.

This clonotype was counted between two and nine times. The chain is built from TRBV20-1 and TRBJ2-6; D is ambiguous. Germline V gives CDR1 DFQATT, CDR2 SNEGSKA (reference sequence). V dropped 2 bases and J dropped 0 bases, with 8 bases sitting between them. The CDR3 spans 15 residues. As DNA, the CDR3 is TGCAGTGCTAGATTCGCAGGCTCTGGGGCCAACGTCCTGACTTTC. Its protein product is CSARFAGSGANVLTF.

This clonotype was recorded many times. The chain links TRBV20-1 to TRBJ2-7; tentative D call: TRBD2 (7 bases). Trimming removed 6 bases at V and 1 base at J, with 10 bases between. Germline CDR1 DFQATT, CDR2 SNEGSKA (reference sequence). The CDR3 runs to 12 residues. Here the CDR3 DNA reads TGCAGTGCGAGGGGGGGTTCCTACGAGCAGTACTTC. This gives the protein CSARGGSYEQYF.

At least ten counts were recorded for this clonotype. The chain recombines TRBV4-3 with TRBJ2-6; D gene uncertain. V shed 0 bases and J shed 2 bases, with 8 bases lying between them. The CDR3 loop spans 16 amino acids. Per germline, CDR1 LGHNA and CDR2 YSLEER. DNA of the CDR3: TGCGCCAGCAGCCAAGATCCGGGCCCTGGGGCCAACGTCCTGACTTTC. It specifies CASSQDPGPGANVLTF.

V and J are TRBV20-1 and TRBJ1-1, with D maybe TRBD1 (5 bases). Trimming stripped 4 bases from V and 4 bases from J, with 16 bases between. Germline CDR1 reads DFQATT; CDR2 reads SNEGSKA (reference sequence). The CDR3 runs 14 residues. The CDR3 DNA sequence: TGCAGTGCTATCTTGGGGGGTATCGGCACTGAAGCTTTCTTT. It translates to CSAILGGIGTEAFF.

This clonotype occurred a few times. The CDR3 nucleotides read TGTGCCAGCACCTTGCTGATACAGGGGAGCACAGATACGCAGTATTTT. It codes for CASTLLIQGSTDTQYF. The V call is TRBV7-8, the J call TRBJ2-3; the match to TRBD1 covers 7 bases. J was trimmed by 0 bases and V by 7 bases; bases with no gene match: 10. Germline V gene lookup returns CDR1 SGHVS and CDR2 FQNEAQ. The CDR3 consists of 16 residues.

This clonotype was observed a handful of times. Here the CDR3 reads CASRPERGYEQYV. The CDR3 DNA reads TGTGCCAGCAGGCCGGAACGAGGGTACGAGCAGTACGTC. The rearrangement links TRBV2 to TRBJ2-7; D may be TRBD2 (5 bases). CDR3 length: 13 amino acids. V was clipped by 6 bases and J by 4 bases, with 13 bases between them. Germline assignment: CDR1 SNHLY and CDR2 FYNNEI.

This rearrangement joins TRBV20-1 to TRBJ1-4, with 12 bases aligning to TRBD1. Germline V gene lookup returns CDR1 DFQATT and CDR2 SNEGSKA (reference sequence). The CDR3 covers 14 residues. The V gene end was trimmed by 6 bases and the J gene end by 11 bases; junction bases not matched to a gene: 10. CDR3 amino acids: CSASPGTGGVKLFF. DNA of the CDR3: TGCAGTGCCTCCCCCGGGACAGGGGGCGTGAAACTGTTTTTT.

The J gene is TRBJ2-7, the V gene TRBV4-1, with a weak D call TRBD2 (5 bases). With 1 base removed from V and 3 bases from J, the gap between germline ends came to 10 bases. Germline CDR1 is MGHRA and CDR2 is YSYEKL. The CDR3 extends over 14 amino acids. The CDR3 sequence: CASSQGLRDYEQYV. Here the CDR3 DNA reads TGCGCCAGCAGCCAAGGTCTCCGGGACTACGAGCAGTACGTC.

A few counts support this clonotype. The V call is TRBV12-3 or TRBV12-4, the J call TRBJ1-5, with TRBD1 as a possible D gene (5 bases). V shed 7 bases and J shed 6 bases, with 13 bases lying between them. This CDR3 comprises 13 residues. The CDR3 loop is CASTWQGSQPQHF. The CDR3 bases are TGTGCCAGCACCTGGCAGGGTTCTCAGCCCCAGCATTTT.

With regard to this clonotype: A much larger clone sits a single nucleotide away, making a read error possible. The genes are TRBV6-5 and TRBJ1-1, with D uncertain. The CDR3 consists of 13 residues. V dropped 5 bases and J dropped 0 bases, with 7 bases sitting between them. Germline V CDR1 and CDR2: MNHEY, SVGAGI. CDR3 DNA sequence: TGTGCCAGCAGTGCACAGATGAACACTGAAGCTTTCTTT. This sequence encodes CASSAQMNTEAFF.

This clonotype occurred a few times. The V call is TRBV7-2, the J call TRBJ2-3; D call uncertain. The length of the CDR3 is 15 residues. With 2 bases removed from V and 0 bases from J, the gap between germline ends came to 9 bases. Per germline, CDR1 SGHTA and CDR2 FQGNSA. The CDR3 DNA follows: TGTGCCAGCAGCTTACCACTCTCTAGCACAGATACGCAGTATTTT. Protein: CASSLPLSSTDTQYF.

This clonotype was recorded a few times. V is TRBV5-1 and J is TRBJ2-3; D is unclear. Germline CDR1 reads SGHRS; CDR2 reads YFSETQ. The CDR3 sequence is 14 residues long. The V end lost 7 bases, the J end lost 0 bases, and 12 bases lay between the germline ends. CDR3 DNA: TGCGCCAGCCTTCAGTCAACTAGCACAGATACGCAGTATTTT. It encodes CASLQSTSTDTQYF.

V and J are TRBV10-1 and TRBJ2-3; D tentatively fits TRBD1 or TRBD2 (5 bases each). Trimming pared 6 bases from V and 6 bases from J, leaving 13 bases between. The CDR3 has 13 residues. Per germline, CDR1 WNHNN and CDR2 SYGVQD (reference sequence). The CDR3 protein is CASSGEGHDTQYF. In DNA, the CDR3 is TGCGCCAGCAGCGGAGAGGGGCACGATACGCAGTATTTT.

This clonotype showed up many times. The V call is TRBV12-3 or TRBV12-4, the J call TRBJ2-2, with D possibly being TRBD2 (5 bases). Trimming cost V 6 bases and J 1 base, with 9 bases left between them. The CDR3 has 14 amino acids. The DNA for the CDR3 is TGTGCCAGCAGCTCCGGACTGAACACCGGGGAGCTGTTTTTT. Translating it yields CASSSGLNTGELFF.

Notes on this clonotype: One end of the junction does not line up with germline, which may come from a read error. This chain uses TRBV12-3 or TRBV12-4 with TRBJ1-2; 7 bases are a match to TRBD1. CDR3 size: 16 residues. The CDR3, as DNA: TGTGCCAGCAGCTTAGGGGGCTCCCGTACTAACTATGGCTACACCTTC. This translates into CASSLGGSRTNYGYTF.